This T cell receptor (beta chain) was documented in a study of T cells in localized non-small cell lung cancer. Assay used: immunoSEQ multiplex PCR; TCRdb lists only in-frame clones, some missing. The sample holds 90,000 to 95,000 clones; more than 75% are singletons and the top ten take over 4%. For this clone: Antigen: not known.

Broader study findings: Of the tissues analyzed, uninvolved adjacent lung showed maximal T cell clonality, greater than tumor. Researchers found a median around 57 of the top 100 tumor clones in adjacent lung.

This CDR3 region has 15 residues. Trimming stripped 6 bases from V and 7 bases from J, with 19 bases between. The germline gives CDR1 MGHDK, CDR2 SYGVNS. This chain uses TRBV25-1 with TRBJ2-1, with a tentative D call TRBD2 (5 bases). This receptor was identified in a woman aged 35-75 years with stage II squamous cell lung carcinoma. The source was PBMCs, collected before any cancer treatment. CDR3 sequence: CASRRDEGEKNEQFF. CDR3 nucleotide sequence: TGTGCCAGCAGACGAGACGAGGGCGAAAAAAATGAGCAGTTCTTC.